The 20 T cell receptor beta chains below were found in one sample sequenced in a study of regulatory T cells in long-lasting Graves disease. Arm-PCR of CDR3 regions with iRepertoire HTBI primers generated TCR beta libraries. One entry per CDR3 protein results from TCRdb running MiXCR on the multiplex PCR reads. In the table there are approximately 400,000 distinct CDR3 sequences, roughly 16% of which are singletons. Specified time point: newly diagnosed GD, antithyroid drugs for less than 3 months. Extracted PBMC RNA gave rise to the TCR library. The specimen comprised peripheral blood mononuclear cells (PBMCs), sampled at new diagnosis, from a patient treated with antithyroid drugs. Receptor source: a female donor with Graves disease.

This clonotype was seen at least ten times. The genes are TRBV18 and TRBJ1-3; D gene ambiguous. The CDR3 has 15 residues. Germline CDR1 is KGHSH and CDR2 is LQKENI. Deletions cut 2 bases from V and 0 bases from J, with 8 bases between. The CDR3 spells CASSPSSVSGNTIYF. DNA for the CDR3: TGTGCCAGCTCACCAAGCTCGGTCTCTGGAAACACCATATATTTT. The whole variable domain, filled in from reference TRBV18 and TRBJ1-3, reads NAGVMQNPRHLVRRRGQEARLRCSPMKGHSHVYWYRQLPEEGLKFMVYLQKENIIDESGMPKERFSAEFPKEGPSILRIQQVVRGDSAAYFCASSPSSVSGNTIYFGEGSWLTVV.

This clonotype was detected ten times or more. The rearrangement links TRBV19 to TRBJ1-1; the D is unclear. The V end lost 4 bases, the J end lost 9 bases, and 12 bases lay between the germline ends. This CDR3 contains 12 residues. Germline CDR1 LNHDA, CDR2 SQIVND (reference sequence). In DNA, the CDR3 is TGTGCCAGTAGTAGAGAGCAGGCTAAAGCTTTCTTT. This encodes CASSREQAKAFF.

This clonotype appeared many times. The chain combines TRBV29-1 with TRBJ2-5; 7 nucleotides align to TRBD2. The CDR3 extends over 13 amino acids. With 5 bases clipped from V and 5 bases from J, the junction kept 8 bases outside the gene matches. Germline V gives CDR1 SQVTM, CDR2 ANQGSEA. CDR3 sequence (DNA): TGCAGCGTTAGGGGAGGGTTCGGGGAGACCCAGTACTTC. Translating gives CSVRGGFGETQYF.

This clonotype showed up many times. This sequence joins TRBV2 and TRBJ1-5; the D is unclear. Germline CDR1 SNHLY, CDR2 FYNNEI. The CDR3 runs to 14 residues. The ends were cut back, 8 bases at V and 0 bases at J, with 11 bases in the middle. The DNA of the CDR3 is TGTGCCAGCGGGAGAACCTATAGCAATCAGCCCCAGCATTTT. It is translated as CASGRTYSNQPQHF.

This clonotype showed up many times. The chain carries TRBV12-3 or TRBV12-4 and TRBJ1-1; 7 nucleotides match TRBD1. The J segment lost 0 bases and the V segment lost 4 bases, leaving 5 bases of the junction unmatched. The CDR3 extends over 15 amino acids. CDR3 coding DNA: TGTGCCAGCAGTTCGGGACAGCCTCTGAACACTGAAGCTTTCTTT. Translating gives CASSSGQPLNTEAFF.

Notes on this clonotype: A clone one base away is much larger, so this may be a read error. V is TRBV2 and J is TRBJ2-7; the D is unclear. CDR1 and CDR2 (germline): SNHLY, FYNNEI. The CDR3 totals 10 residues. The V gene lost 6 bases and the J gene lost 3 bases, with 3 bases spanning the gap. CDR3 nucleotide sequence: TGTGCCAGCAGGAACTACGAGCAGTACTTC. Translating gives CASRNYEQYF.

The CDR3 protein is CASSPQGLAGETQYF. Written as DNA, the CDR3 is TGTGCCAGCAGCCCTCAGGGACTAGCAGGAGAGACCCAGTACTTC. The chain employs TRBV12-3 or TRBV12-4 and TRBJ2-5; 9 nucleotides align to TRBD2. The V segment lost 6 bases and the J segment 4 bases; nucleotides outside the gene matches: 9. This CDR3 is built from 15 residues.

The table lists this clonotype with a few counts. The chain carries TRBV4-1 and TRBJ2-2; possibly TRBD1 or TRBD2 for D (5 bases each). The CDR3 contains 13 residues. Trimming removed 5 bases at V and 9 bases at J, with 13 bases between. Germline loops: CDR1 MGHRA, CDR2 YSYEKL. Here the CDR3 DNA reads TGCGCCAGCAGCGTCCGGGACGGTAGGGAGCTGTTTTTT. This codes for CASSVRDGRELFF.

In its sample, this clonotype was seen many times. V gene TRBV5-1 combines with J gene TRBJ1-1; D perhaps matches TRBD1 (5 bases). Germline CDR1 is SGHRS and CDR2 is YFSETQ. The V end lost 3 bases, the J end lost 7 bases, and 13 bases lay between the germline ends. The CDR3 loop spans 13 amino acids. Here the CDR3 reads CASSWDFGSEAFF. The CDR3 region has the DNA TGCGCCAGCAGCTGGGACTTCGGCAGTGAAGCTTTCTTT.

This clonotype was recorded many times. CDR3 in amino acids: CASSELRTGELFF. The CDR3 DNA reads as TGTGCCAGCAGTGAATTGAGGACCGGGGAGCTGTTTTTT. This rearrangement joins TRBV2 to TRBJ2-2; D is undetermined. CDR1 and CDR2 from the germline V gene are SNHLY and FYNNEI. Trimming took off 2 bases at V and 5 bases at J, with 6 bases between the two ends. CDR3 size: 13 residues.

A few counts support this clonotype. A clone one base away is much larger, so this may be a read error. The chain joins TRBV6-1 to TRBJ2-7; unclear D gene. Germline V gene lookup returns CDR1 MNHNS and CDR2 SASEGT. The CDR3 has 13 residues. V was cut by 6 bases and J by 3 bases, with 12 bases left in between. CDR3 region: CASRSRINYEQYF. The CDR3 DNA is TGTGCCAGCAGATCAAGGATCAACTACGAGCAGTACTTC.

Many counts were recorded for this clonotype. The rearrangement uses TRBV7-9 and TRBJ2-7, with D perhaps matching TRBD1 (5 bases). V was cut by 5 bases and J by 0 bases, with 11 bases left in between. This CDR3 spans 14 amino acids. Germline CDR1 reads SEHNR; CDR2 reads FQNEAQ (reference sequence). CDR3 nucleotides: TGTGCCAGCAGCAATAGACAGAGCTCCTACGAGCAGTACTTC. Amino acids: CASSNRQSSYEQYF.

This clonotype was counted a few times. The chain joins TRBV19 to TRBJ1-1; 7 nucleotides align to TRBD1. This CDR3 spans 13 amino acids. Germline V gives CDR1 LNHDA, CDR2 SQIVND (reference sequence). The junction had 5 bases not matched to a gene; V was cut back by 6 bases and J by 4 bases. The CDR3 DNA reads as TGTGCCAGTAGGACGACAGGGTCCACTGAAGCTTTCTTT. This gives the protein CASRTTGSTEAFF.

V is TRBV25-1 and J is TRBJ1-1; D not certain. CDR1 is MGHDK and CDR2 is SYGVNS in the germline V gene. V shed 3 bases and J shed 0 bases, with 8 bases lying between them. CDR3 length: 14 residues. CDR3 sequence: CASSDITLNTEAFF. CDR3 in DNA: TGTGCCAGCAGTGACATCACCCTGAACACTGAAGCTTTCTTT.

This clonotype was recorded at least ten times. The chain carries TRBV5-5 and TRBJ1-1; 8 nucleotides align to TRBD1. Trimming at V came to 4 bases and at J to 12 bases, leaving 8 bases not matched to a gene. The V gene's germline CDR1 is SGHKS and CDR2 YYEKEE (reference sequence). The CDR3 is made up of 12 amino acids. This chain's CDR3 is CASSTGGVRPFF. The CDR3 DNA sequence: TGTGCCAGCAGCACAGGGGGGGTCCGCCCTTTCTTT.

V is TRBV27 and J is TRBJ1-6; 7 bases are shared with TRBD1. V shed 5 bases, J shed 7 bases, and the junction held 14 bases outside the gene matches. Germline CDR1 is MNHEY and CDR2 is SMNVEV (reference sequence). This CDR3 region has 17 residues. The CDR3 bases are TGTGCCAGCAGTCCCACCAGGGGGTCCCGAGGGAATTCACCCCTCCACTTT. It codes for CASSPTRGSRGNSPLHF.

This clonotype was observed many times. At one end the junction does not follow the germline gene, possibly because of a read error. V is TRBV7-2 and J is TRBJ2-5; 7 bases are a match to TRBD2. Germline V gene lookup returns CDR1 SGHTA and CDR2 FQGNSA. CDR3 length: 14 residues. CDR3 region: CASSLTGGQETQYF. The CDR3 DNA reads as TGCGCCAGCAGCTTGACGGGAGGACAAGAGACCCAGTACTTC.

This chain joins TRBV19 and TRBJ1-1; TRBD1 is a possible D gene (5 bases). CDR1 is LNHDA and CDR2 is SQIVND in the germline V gene (reference sequence). V was pared by 1 base and J by 4 bases, with 7 bases between. The CDR3 is 13 residues long. CDR3: CASSIGQTTEAFF. DNA for the CDR3: TGTGCCAGTAGTATAGGACAGACCACTGAAGCTTTCTTT.

A word on this clonotype: At one end the junction does not follow the germline gene, possibly because of a read error. The chain links TRBV6-5 to TRBJ2-3; no reliable D call. The CDR3 sequence is 13 residues long. Germline values: CDR1 MNHEY, CDR2 SVGAGI. The chain's CDR3 is CASSHPTTDTRYF. The CDR3 bases are TGTGCCAGCAGTCACCCGACCACGGATACGCGGTATTTT.

This clonotype was counted only a few times. This chain connects TRBV29-1 to TRBJ1-1, with a tentative D call TRBD1 (6 bases). This CDR3 is 13 amino acids long. CDR1 is SQVTM and CDR2 is ANQGSEA in the germline V gene. Between the trimmed V and J ends, which lost 2 bases and 5 bases, there was a span of 12 bases. The CDR3 reads CSVEKGGGTEAFF. The CDR3 DNA is TGCAGCGTTGAAAAGGGAGGGGGGACTGAAGCTTTCTTT.